A selection of T cell receptor beta chains follows, all from one sample in a study of shared clonotypes between healthy human individuals. The repertoire was sequenced with immunoSEQ multiplex PCR; TCRdb's copy has only in-frame clones and lacks some. The repertoire holds over 400,000 clones, 65% to 85% seen once, with roughly 13% in the top ten. The sample taken for sequencing was PBMCs. Source of these receptors: a woman in her forties in good health. Some clones in this sample may be carry-over from other donors' samples. Both conserved end residues are trimmed from each CDR3.

V	J	CDR3
TRBV28	TRBJ1-1	ASSSGQVLNTEAF
TRBV18	TRBJ1-1	ASSPGRNTEAF
TRBV29-1	TRBJ2-1	SVETSNEQF
TRBV9	TRBJ1-2	ASNPTGSYGYT
TRBV7-3	TRBJ2-1	ASSREPGQGGNEQF
TRBV28	TRBJ1-2	ASSPPVDRAGYT
TRBV28	TRBJ2-5	ASSLSGLAKETQY
TRBV30	TRBJ2-6	AWSGHQGGDLTSGANVLT
TRBV7-2	TRBJ2-2	ASSLLRGRGTGELF
TRBV14	TRBJ2-1	ASSPSRWGTRANEQF
TRBV9	TRBJ2-1	ASSVEGYEQF
TRBV7-2	TRBJ2-7	ASSWLANTY
TRBV2	TRBJ2-5	ASSPGRGGETQY
TRBV10-3	TRBJ1-4	AISESRAGEKLF
TRBV4-3	TRBJ2-1	ASSQEIGQASEQF
TRBV28	TRBJ1-5	ASSSPETETYYSNQPQH
TRBV11-2	TRBJ2-1	ASSFSGGMNNEQF